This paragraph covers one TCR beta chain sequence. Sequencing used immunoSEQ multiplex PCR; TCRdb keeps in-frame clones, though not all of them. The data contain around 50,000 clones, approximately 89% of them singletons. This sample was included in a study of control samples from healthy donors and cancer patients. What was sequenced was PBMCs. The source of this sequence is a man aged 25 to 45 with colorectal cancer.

Here the CDR3 reads CASRSPRTSGNNEQFF. CDR3 coding DNA: TGTGCAAGTCGCTCTCCTCGGACTAGCGGCAACAATGAGCAGTTCTTC. The chain joins TRBV12-2 to TRBJ2-1; the D segment call TRBD2 is taken from the table without a DNA check. TRBV12-2 is described as a pseudogene. CDR3 size: 16 residues.